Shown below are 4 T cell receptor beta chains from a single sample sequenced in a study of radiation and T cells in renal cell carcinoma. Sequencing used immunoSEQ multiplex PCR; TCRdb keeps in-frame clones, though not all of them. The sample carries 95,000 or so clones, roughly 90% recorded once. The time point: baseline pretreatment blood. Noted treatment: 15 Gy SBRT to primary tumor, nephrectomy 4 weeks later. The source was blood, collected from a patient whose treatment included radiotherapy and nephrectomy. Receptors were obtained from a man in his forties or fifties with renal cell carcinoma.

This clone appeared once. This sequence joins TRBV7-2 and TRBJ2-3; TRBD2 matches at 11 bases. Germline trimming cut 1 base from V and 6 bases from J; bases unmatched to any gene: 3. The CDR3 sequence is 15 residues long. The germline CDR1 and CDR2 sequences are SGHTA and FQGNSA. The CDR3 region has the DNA TGTGCCAGCAGCTTAGAAGGGACTAGCGGCGATACGCAGTATTTT. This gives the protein CASSLEGTSGDTQYF.

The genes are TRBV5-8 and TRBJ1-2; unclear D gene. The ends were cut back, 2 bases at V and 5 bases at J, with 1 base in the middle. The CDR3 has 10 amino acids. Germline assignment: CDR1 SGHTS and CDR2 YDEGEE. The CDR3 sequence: CASSLYGYTF. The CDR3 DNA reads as TGTGCCAGCAGCTTATATGGCTACACCTTC.

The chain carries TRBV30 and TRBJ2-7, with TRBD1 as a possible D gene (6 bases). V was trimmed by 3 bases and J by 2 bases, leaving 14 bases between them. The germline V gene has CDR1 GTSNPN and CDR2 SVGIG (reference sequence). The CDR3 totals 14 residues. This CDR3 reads CAWRPRGNPYEQYF. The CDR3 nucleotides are TGTGCCTGGAGGCCCAGGGGCAACCCCTACGAGCAGTACTTC.

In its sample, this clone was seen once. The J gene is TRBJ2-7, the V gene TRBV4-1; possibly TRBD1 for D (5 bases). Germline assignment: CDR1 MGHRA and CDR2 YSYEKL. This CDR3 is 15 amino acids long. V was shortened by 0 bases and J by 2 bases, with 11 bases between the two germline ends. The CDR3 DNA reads TGCGCCAGCAGCCAAGATTCCAGGGCCACCTACGAGCAGTACTTC. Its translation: CASSQDSRATYEQYF.